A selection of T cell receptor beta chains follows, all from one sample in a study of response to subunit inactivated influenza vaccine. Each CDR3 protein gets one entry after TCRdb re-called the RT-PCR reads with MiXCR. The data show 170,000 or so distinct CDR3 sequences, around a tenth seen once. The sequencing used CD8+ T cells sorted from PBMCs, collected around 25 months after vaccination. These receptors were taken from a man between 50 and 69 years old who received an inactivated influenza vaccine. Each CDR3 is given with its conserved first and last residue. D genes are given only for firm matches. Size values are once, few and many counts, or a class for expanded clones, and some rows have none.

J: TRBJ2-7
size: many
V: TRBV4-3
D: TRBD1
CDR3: CASSQGQGEYEQYF
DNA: TGCGCCAGCAGCCAAGGACAGGGGGAATACGAGCAGTACTTC

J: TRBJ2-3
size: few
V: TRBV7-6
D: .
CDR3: CASSHPSLAVRGASTDTQYF
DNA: TGTGCCAGCAGCCATCCGTCGTTAGCGGTCCGGGGGGCTAGCACAGATACGCAGTATTTT

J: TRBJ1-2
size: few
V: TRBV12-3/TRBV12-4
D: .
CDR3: CASSWRDTNYGYTF
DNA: TGTGCCAGCAGTTGGAGGGACACTAACTATGGCTACACCTTC

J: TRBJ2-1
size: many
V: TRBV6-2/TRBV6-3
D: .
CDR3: CASSYSLVGYNEQFF
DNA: TGTGCCAGCAGTTACAGCCTAGTCGGTTACAATGAGCAGTTCTTC

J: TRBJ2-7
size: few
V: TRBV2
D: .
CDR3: CASSETGSAYEQYF
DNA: TGTGCCAGCAGTGAAACAGGGTCGGCCTACGAGCAGTACTTC

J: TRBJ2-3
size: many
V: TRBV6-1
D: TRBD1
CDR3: CASSETRGQQLTDTQYF
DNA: TGTGCCAGCAGTGAAACGAGGGGACAGCAACTCACAGATACGCAGTATTTT

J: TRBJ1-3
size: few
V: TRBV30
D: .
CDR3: CAWSSTLGNTIYF
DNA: TGTGCCTGGAGTTCAACCCTTGGAAACACCATATATTTT

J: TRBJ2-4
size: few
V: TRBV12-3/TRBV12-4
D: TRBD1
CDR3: CASRDDRGQDIQYF
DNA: TGTGCCAGCAGGGATGACAGGGGTCAGGACATTCAGTACTTC

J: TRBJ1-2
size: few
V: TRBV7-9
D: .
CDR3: CASSVRGGYTF
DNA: TGTGCCAGCAGCGTCCGTGGTGGCTACACCTTC

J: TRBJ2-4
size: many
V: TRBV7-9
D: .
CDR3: CASSLVETTPKNIQYF
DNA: TGTGCCAGCAGCTTAGTAGAGACTACCCCCAAAAACATTCAGTACTTC

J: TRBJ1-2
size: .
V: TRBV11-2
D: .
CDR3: CASSLGDPANYGYTF
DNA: TGTGCCAGCAGCTTAGGGGACCCAGCTAACTATGGCTACACCTTC

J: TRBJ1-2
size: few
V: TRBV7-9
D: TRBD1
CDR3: CASSLGQGYDGYTF
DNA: TGTGCCAGCAGCTTGGGACAGGGATATGATGGCTACACCTTC

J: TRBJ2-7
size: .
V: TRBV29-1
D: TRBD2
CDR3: CSGLAGAGEQYF
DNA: TGCAGCGGCCTAGCGGGAGCGGGCGAGCAGTACTTC

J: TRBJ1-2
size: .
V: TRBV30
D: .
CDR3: CAWKRANYGYTF
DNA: TGTGCCTGGAAGCGAGCTAACTATGGCTACACCTTC

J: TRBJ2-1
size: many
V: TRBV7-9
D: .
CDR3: CASSLGGFYNEQFF
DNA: TGTGCCAGCAGCTTAGGCGGGTTCTACAATGAGCAGTTCTTC

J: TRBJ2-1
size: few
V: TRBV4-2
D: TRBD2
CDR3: CASSQPSSGAYNEQFF
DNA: TGTGCCAGCAGCCAACCCTCTAGCGGAGCCTACAATGAGCAGTTCTTC

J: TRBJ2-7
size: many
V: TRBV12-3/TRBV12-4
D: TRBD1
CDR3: CASSLSTGDTYEQYF
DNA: TGTGCCAGCAGCCTTTCGACAGGGGACACCTACGAGCAGTACTTC

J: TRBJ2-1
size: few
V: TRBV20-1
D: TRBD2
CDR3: CSARDSSGSYNEQFF
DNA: TGCAGTGCTAGAGATTCTAGCGGGAGTTACAATGAGCAGTTCTTC

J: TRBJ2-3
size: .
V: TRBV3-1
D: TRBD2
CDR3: CASSPDSGGLTDTQYF
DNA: TGTGCCAGCAGCCCAGATAGCGGGGGGCTGACAGATACGCAGTATTTT

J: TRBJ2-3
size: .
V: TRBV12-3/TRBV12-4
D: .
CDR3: CASSLWADTDTQYF
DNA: TGTGCCAGCAGTTTGTGGGCGGACACAGATACGCAGTATTTT

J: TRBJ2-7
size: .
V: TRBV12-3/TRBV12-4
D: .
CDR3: CASSLGGGTEQYF
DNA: TGTGCCAGCAGTTTGGGAGGGGGCACCGAGCAGTACTTC

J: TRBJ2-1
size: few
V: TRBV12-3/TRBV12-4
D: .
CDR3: CASSFGGPGNEQFF
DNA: TGTGCCAGCAGTTTTGGCGGGCCGGGGAATGAGCAGTTCTTC

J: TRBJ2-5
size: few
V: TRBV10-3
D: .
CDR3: CAISTSPIGETQYF
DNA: TGTGCCATCAGCACTTCCCCGATCGGAGAGACCCAGTACTTC

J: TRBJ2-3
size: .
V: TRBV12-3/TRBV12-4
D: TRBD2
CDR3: CASSFGTSDTDTQYF
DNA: TGTGCCAGCAGTTTTGGGACTAGCGACACAGATACGCAGTATTTT

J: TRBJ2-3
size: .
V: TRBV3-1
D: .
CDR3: CASSPGFPDTQYF
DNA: TGTGCCAGCAGCCCAGGGTTCCCAGATACGCAGTATTTT

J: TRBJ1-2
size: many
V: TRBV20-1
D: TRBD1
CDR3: CSARDLGRGLDGYTF
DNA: TGCAGTGCTAGAGATTTAGGCAGGGGGCTGGATGGCTACACCTTC

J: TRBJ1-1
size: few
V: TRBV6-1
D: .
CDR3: CASSPWVNMNTEAFF
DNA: TGTGCCAGCAGCCCCTGGGTTAACATGAACACTGAAGCTTTCTTT

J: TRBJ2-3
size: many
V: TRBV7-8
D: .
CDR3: CASSLPGHTDTQYF
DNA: TGTGCCAGCAGCCTCCCGGGACACACAGATACGCAGTATTTT

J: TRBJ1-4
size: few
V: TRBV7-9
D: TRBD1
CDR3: CASSFRKTGTEKLFF
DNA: TGTGCCAGCAGCTTTCGAAAGACAGGGACTGAAAAACTGTTTTTT

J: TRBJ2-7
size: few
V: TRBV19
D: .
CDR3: CASSIVGSSYEQYF
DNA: TGTGCCAGTAGTATAGTTGGCAGCTCCTACGAGCAGTACTTC

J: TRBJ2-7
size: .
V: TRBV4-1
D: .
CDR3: CASSPQEGTYEQYF
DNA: TGCGCCAGCAGCCCTCAGGAGGGGACCTACGAGCAGTACTTC

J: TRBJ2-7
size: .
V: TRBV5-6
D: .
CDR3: CASTTDGYGSYEQYF
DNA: TGTGCCAGCACCACGGACGGGTATGGGTCCTACGAGCAGTACTTC

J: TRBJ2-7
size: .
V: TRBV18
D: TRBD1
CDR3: CASSSTDRGLLYEQYF
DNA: TGTGCCAGCTCATCCACGGACAGGGGACTTCTCTACGAGCAGTACTTC

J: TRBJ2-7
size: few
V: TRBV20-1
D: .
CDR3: CSARDRTTYEQYF
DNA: TGCAGTGCTAGAGACAGGACTACCTACGAGCAGTACTTC

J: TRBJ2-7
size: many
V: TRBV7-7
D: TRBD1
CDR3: CASSPNPGTGGEYEQYF
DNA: TGTGCCAGCAGCCCCAACCCCGGGACAGGGGGCGAATACGAGCAGTACTTC

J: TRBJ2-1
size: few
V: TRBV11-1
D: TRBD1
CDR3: CASSLIYRGRDSYNEQFF
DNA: TGTGCCAGCAGCTTAATCTACAGGGGGCGTGACTCCTACAATGAGCAGTTCTTC

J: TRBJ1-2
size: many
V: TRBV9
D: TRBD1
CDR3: CASSVEFTGVHYGYTF
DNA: TGTGCCAGCAGCGTAGAATTCACAGGGGTCCACTATGGCTACACCTTC

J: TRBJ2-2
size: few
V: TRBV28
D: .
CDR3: CASSLIPGELFF
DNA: TGTGCCAGCAGTTTGATCCCCGGGGAGCTGTTTTTT

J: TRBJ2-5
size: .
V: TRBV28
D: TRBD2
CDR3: CASSQGLATQETQYF
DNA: TGTGCCAGCAGTCAAGGACTAGCGACTCAAGAGACCCAGTACTTC

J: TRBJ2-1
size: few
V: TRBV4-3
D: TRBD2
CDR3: CASSHGGASYNEQFF
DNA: TGCGCCAGCAGCCACGGGGGGGCCTCCTACAATGAGCAGTTCTTC

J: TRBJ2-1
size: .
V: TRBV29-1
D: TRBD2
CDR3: CSVGGTSSSYNEQFF
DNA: TGCAGCGTTGGCGGGACTAGCAGCTCCTACAATGAGCAGTTCTTC

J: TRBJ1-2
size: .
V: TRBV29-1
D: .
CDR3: CSGGEGGANYGYTF
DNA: TGCAGCGGTGGGGAAGGGGGAGCTAACTATGGCTACACCTTC

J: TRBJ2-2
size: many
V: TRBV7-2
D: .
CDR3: CASSLYTGELFF
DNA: TGTGCCAGCAGTCTATACACCGGGGAGCTGTTTTTT

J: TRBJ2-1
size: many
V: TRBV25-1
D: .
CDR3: CASSDSVEQFF
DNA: TGTGCCAGCAGTGATTCAGTTGAGCAGTTCTTC

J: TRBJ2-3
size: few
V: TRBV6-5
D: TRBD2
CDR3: CASSYSTASGGSGTQYF
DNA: TGTGCCAGCAGTTACTCGACTGCTAGCGGGGGTTCGGGTACGCAGTATTTT

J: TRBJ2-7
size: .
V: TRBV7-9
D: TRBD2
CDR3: CASSLGLAGWDYAQYF
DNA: TGTGCCAGCAGCTTAGGGCTAGCGGGATGGGACTACGCGCAGTACTTC

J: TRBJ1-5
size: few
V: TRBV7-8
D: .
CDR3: CASSLGAGLGNQPQHF
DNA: TGTGCCAGCAGCTTAGGGGCAGGTTTGGGCAATCAGCCCCAGCATTTT

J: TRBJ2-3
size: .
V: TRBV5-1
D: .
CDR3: CAGSPFLTEALGDTQYF
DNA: TGCGCCGGCAGCCCCTTCCTAACGGAAGCTTTGGGAGATACGCAGTATTTT

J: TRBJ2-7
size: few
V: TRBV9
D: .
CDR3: CASSVGPGGSYEQYF
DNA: TGTGCCAGCAGCGTAGGGCCCGGAGGCTCCTACGAGCAGTACTTC

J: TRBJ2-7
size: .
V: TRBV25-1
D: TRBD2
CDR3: CASSPIAGGVNYEQYF
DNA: TGTGCCAGCAGTCCAATAGCGGGAGGGGTAAACTACGAGCAGTACTTC

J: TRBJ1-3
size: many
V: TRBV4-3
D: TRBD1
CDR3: CASSRDRGSGNTIYF
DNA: TGCGCCAGCAGCCGAGACAGGGGCTCTGGAAACACCATATATTTT

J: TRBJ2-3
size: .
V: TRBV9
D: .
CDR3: CASSVGVSADTQYF
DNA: TGTGCCAGCAGCGTAGGGGTGTCTGCAGATACGCAGTATTTT

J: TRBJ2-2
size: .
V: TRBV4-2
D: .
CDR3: CASSQAVPHTGELFF
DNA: TGTGCCAGCAGCCAAGCGGTCCCGCACACCGGGGAGCTGTTTTTT

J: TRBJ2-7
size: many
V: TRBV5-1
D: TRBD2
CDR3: CASNDWTSGRGEQYF
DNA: TGCGCCAGCAACGATTGGACTAGCGGGAGAGGTGAGCAGTACTTC